This T cell receptor beta chain comes out of a study of blood T cell repertoires in COVID-19. Looked up from germline, CDR1 is SEHNR and CDR2 is FQNEAQ (reference sequence). This CDR3 spans 13 amino acids. V was shortened by 1 base and J by 6 bases, with 9 bases between the two germline ends. Clones were read by immunoSEQ multiplex PCR, and TCRdb kept only the in-frame ones, dropping some. The data contain around 45,000 clones, roughly 87% of them seen just once; the ten biggest clones take up 15%. Specimen: peripheral blood. This chain uses TRBV7-9 with TRBJ1-1; D is possibly TRBD1 (6 bases). This TCR was recovered from a man aged 55 to 70 with active COVID-19. The CDR3 bases are TGTGCCAGCAGCTTAGAAGGGGGGGCTGAAGCTTTCTTT. Translated: CASSLEGGAEAFF.